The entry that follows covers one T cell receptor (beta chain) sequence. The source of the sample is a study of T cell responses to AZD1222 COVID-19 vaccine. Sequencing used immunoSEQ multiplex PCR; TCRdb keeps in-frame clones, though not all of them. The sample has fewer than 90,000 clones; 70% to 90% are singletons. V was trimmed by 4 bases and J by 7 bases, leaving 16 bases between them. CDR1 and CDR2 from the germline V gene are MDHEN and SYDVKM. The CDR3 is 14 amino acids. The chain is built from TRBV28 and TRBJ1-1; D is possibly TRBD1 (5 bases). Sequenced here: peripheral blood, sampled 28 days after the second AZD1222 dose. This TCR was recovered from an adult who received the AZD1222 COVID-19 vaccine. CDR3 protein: CASSSPQGAVEAFF. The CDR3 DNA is TGTGCCAGCAGTTCCCCGCAGGGAGCGGTTGAAGCTTTCTTT.